Each of the 2 T cell receptor beta chains below was sequenced from the same sample in a study of T cell responses to AZD1222 COVID-19 vaccine. TCRdb's copy holds only in-frame clones and misses some; the assay was immunoSEQ multiplex PCR. Of 95,000 to 150,000 clones detected, about 85% appear once; the ten largest clones hold around 6%. The sequenced sample was peripheral blood, obtained on day 0 of AZD1222 vaccination. The receptor source for this set is an adult in good health.

Only one count was recorded for this clone. The chain uses TRBV3-1 (or the pseudogene TRBV3-2) and TRBJ2-7; D not resolved. Germline V lookup: CDR1 LGHDT, CDR2 YNNKEL (reference sequence). The CDR3 runs 14 residues. The V end lost 4 bases, the J end lost 0 bases, and 10 bases lay between the germline ends. CDR3 region: CASSPTRTSYEQYF. Written as DNA, the CDR3 is TGTGCCAGCAGCCCTACCAGGACCTCCTACGAGCAGTACTTC.

This clone was picked up many times. V gene TRBV7-9 combines with J gene TRBJ1-2; D gene ambiguous. The V gene's germline CDR1 is SEHNR and CDR2 FQNEAQ (reference sequence). V was pared by 3 bases and J by 3 bases, with 8 bases between. The CDR3 covers 13 residues. CDR3 in amino acids: CASSFVSYYGYTF. CDR3 nucleotides: TGTGCCAGCAGCTTTGTGTCCTACTATGGCTACACCTTC.